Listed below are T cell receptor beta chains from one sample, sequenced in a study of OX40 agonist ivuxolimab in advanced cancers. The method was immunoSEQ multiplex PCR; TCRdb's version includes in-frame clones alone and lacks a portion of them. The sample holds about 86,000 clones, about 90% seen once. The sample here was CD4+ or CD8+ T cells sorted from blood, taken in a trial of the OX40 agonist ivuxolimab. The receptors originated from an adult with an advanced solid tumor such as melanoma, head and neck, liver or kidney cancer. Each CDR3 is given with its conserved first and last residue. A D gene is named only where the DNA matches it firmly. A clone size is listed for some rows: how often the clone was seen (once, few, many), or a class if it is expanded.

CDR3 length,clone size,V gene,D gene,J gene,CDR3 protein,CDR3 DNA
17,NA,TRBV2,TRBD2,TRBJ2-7,CASSDRGLAGEDYEQYF,TGTGCCAGCAGTGACCGCGGACTAGCGGGAGAAGACTACGAGCAGTACTTC
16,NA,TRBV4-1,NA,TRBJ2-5,CASSRYRGGGQETQYF,TGCGCCAGCAGCCGTTACAGGGGAGGGGGGCAAGAGACCCAGTACTTC
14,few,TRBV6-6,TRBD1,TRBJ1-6,CASSQGQGSSPLHF,TGTGCCAGCAGTCAGGGACAGGGAAGCTCACCCCTCCACTTT
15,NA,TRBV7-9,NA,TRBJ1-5,CASSLVPGIGKPQHF,TGTGCCAGCAGCTTAGTCCCAGGAATCGGTAAGCCCCAGCATTTT
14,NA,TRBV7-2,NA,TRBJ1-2,CASSLALGGRGYTF,TGTGCCAGCAGCTTAGCCTTAGGAGGGCGCGGCTACACCTTC
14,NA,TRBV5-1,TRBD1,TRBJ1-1,CASSLQGRITEAFF,TGCGCCAGCAGCTTACAGGGGAGGATAACTGAAGCTTTCTTT
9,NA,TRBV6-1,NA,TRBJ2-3,CACGDTQYF,TGTGCCTGTGGCGATACGCAGTATTTT
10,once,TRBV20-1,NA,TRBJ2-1,CSASTGEQFF,TGCAGTGCTTCTACGGGTGAGCAGTTCTTC
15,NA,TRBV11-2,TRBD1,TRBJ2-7,CASSTRQGGYQEQYF,TGTGCCAGCAGCACCCGACAGGGTGGGTATCAGGAGCAGTACTTC
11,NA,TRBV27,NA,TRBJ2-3,CASSFADTQYF,TGTGCCAGCAGTTTCGCAGATACGCAGTATTTT
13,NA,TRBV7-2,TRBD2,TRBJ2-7,CASSEGGSYEQYF,TGTGCCAGCAGCGAGGGAGGGTCCTACGAGCAGTACTTC
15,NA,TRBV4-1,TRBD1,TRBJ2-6,CASSSGGLGANVLTF,TGCGCCAGCAGCTCAGGGGGTCTTGGGGCCAACGTCCTGACTTTC
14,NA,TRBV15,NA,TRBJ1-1,CATSRDMGNTEAFF,TGTGCCACCAGCAGAGATATGGGGAACACTGAAGCTTTCTTT
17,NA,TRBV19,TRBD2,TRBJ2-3,CASSMLLTSERTDTQYF,TGTGCCAGTAGTATGCTATTGACTAGCGAACGCACAGATACGCAGTATTTT
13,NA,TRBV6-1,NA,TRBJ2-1,CASSPIGLDEQFF,TGTGCCAGCAGCCCGATTGGCCTCGATGAGCAGTTCTTC
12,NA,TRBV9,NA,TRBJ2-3,CASSITADTQYF,TGTGCCAGCAGCATCACCGCAGATACGCAGTATTTT
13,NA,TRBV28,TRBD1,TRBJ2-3,CASSITGVDTQYF,TGTGCCAGCAGTATAACAGGGGTAGATACGCAGTATTTT
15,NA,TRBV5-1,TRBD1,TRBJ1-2,CASSLSAGGNYGYTF,TGCGCCAGCAGCTTGTCGGCAGGGGGAAACTATGGCTACACCTTC
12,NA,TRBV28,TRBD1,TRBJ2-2,CATGQGAGELFF,TGTGCCACCGGACAGGGGGCGGGGGAGCTGTTTTTT
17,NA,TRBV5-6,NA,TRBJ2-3,CASSLDLTVVFTDTQYF,TGTGCCAGCAGCTTGGATTTGACAGTTGTTTTCACAGATACGCAGTATTTT
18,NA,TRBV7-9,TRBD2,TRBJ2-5,CASSPRPLAGVPQETQYF,TGTGCCAGCAGCCCCCGTCCACTAGCGGGAGTCCCCCAAGAGACCCAGTACTTC
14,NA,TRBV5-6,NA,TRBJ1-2,CASSLWGMGYGYTF,TGTGCCAGCAGCTTATGGGGGATGGGCTATGGCTACACCTTC
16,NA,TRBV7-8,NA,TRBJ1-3,CASSLATTLSGNTIYF,TGTGCCAGCAGCTTGGCGACGACTCTCTCTGGAAACACCATATATTTT
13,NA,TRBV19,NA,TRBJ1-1,CASSINLNTEAFF,TGTGCCAGTAGTATAAACCTGAACACTGAAGCTTTCTTT
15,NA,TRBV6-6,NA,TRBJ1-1,CASSPRTIPNTEAFF,TGTGCCAGCAGTCCTAGGACAATCCCGAACACTGAAGCTTTCTTT
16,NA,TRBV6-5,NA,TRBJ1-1,CASSSEGTLTNTEAFF,TGTGCCAGCAGTTCGGAGGGGACACTTACGAACACTGAAGCTTTCTTT
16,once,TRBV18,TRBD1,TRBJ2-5,CASSPQDRAVAETQYF,TGTGCCAGCTCACCACAAGACAGGGCAGTTGCGGAGACCCAGTACTTC
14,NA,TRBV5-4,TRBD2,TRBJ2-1,CASSLERELDEQFF,TGTGCCAGCAGCTTGGAGCGGGAGCTCGATGAGCAGTTCTTC
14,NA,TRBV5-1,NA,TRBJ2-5,CASKNRDEQETQYF,TGCGCCAGCAAAAACCGGGACGAACAAGAGACCCAGTACTTC
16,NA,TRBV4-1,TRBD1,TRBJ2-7,CASSHTGTGGTYEQYF,TGCGCCAGCAGCCACACCGGGACAGGGGGAACTTACGAGCAGTACTTC
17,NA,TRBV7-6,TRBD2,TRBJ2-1,CASSPISGGGIYNEQFF,TGTGCCAGCAGCCCTATATCTGGGGGAGGGATTTACAATGAGCAGTTCTTC
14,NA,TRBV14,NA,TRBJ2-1,CASSQDPGHNEQFF,TGTGCCAGCAGCCAAGATCCCGGGCACAATGAGCAGTTCTTC
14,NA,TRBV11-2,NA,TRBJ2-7,CASSSIQEPYEQYF,TGTGCCAGCAGCTCGATACAGGAACCCTACGAGCAGTACTTC
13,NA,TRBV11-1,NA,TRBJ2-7,CASSLGGTGEQYF,TGTGCCAGCAGCTTGGGGGGCACGGGCGAGCAGTACTTC
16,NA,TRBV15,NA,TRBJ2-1,CATSRVRGTTYNEQFF,TGTGCCACCAGCAGAGTGCGGGGGACAACCTACAATGAGCAGTTCTTC
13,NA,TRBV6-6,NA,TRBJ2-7,CASSYLASYEQYF,TGTGCCAGCAGCTACTTAGCGTCCTACGAGCAGTACTTC
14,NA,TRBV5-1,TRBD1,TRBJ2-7,CASSLVGGRDEQYF,TGCGCCAGCAGCCTGGTAGGGGGCAGGGACGAGCAGTACTTC
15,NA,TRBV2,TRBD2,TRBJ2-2,CASSQLAGGTGELFF,TGTGCCAGCAGCCAGCTAGCGGGAGGCACCGGGGAGCTGTTTTTT
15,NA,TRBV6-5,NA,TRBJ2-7,CASSYRDTRSYEQYF,TGTGCCAGCAGTTATAGGGACACCCGCTCCTACGAGCAGTACTTC
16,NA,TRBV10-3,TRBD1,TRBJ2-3,CAISESTGVGTDTQYF,TGTGCCATCAGTGAGTCTACAGGGGTAGGAACAGATACGCAGTATTTT
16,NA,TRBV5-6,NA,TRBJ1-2,CASSLDRDVLFYGYTF,TGTGCCAGCAGCTTGGACAGGGACGTTTTATTTTATGGCTACACCTTC
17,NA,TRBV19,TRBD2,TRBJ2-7,CASSIGQASGSSYEQYF,TGTGCCAGTAGTATAGGACAGGCTAGCGGGAGCTCCTACGAGCAGTACTTC
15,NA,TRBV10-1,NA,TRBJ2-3,CASSESGGAADTQYF,TGCGCCAGCAGTGAGTCTGGAGGGGCGGCAGATACGCAGTATTTT
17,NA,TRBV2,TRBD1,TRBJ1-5,CASSDNFRDRSNQPQHF,TGTGCCAGCAGTGACAATTTTCGGGACAGGAGTAATCAGCCCCAGCATTTT